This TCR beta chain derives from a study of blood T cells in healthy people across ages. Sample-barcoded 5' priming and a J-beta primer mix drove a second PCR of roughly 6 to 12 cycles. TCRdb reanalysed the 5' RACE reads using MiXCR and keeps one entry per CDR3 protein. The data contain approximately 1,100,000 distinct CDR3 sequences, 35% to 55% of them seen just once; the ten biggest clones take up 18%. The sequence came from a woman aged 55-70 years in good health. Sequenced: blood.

In DNA, the CDR3 is TGCGCCAGCAGCTTGTCACCGGGACAGGGGAGCGAGCAGTACTTC. It encodes CASSLSPGQGSEQYF. The rearrangement links TRBV5-1 to TRBJ2-7; 10 bases line up with TRBD1. Germline V gene sequence: CDR1 SGHRS, CDR2 YFSETQ. This CDR3 contains 15 residues. Trimming at V came to 1 base and at J to 6 bases, leaving 7 bases not matched to a gene.